This is a list of T cell receptor beta chains from one sample in a study of shared clonotypes between healthy human individuals. Data came from immunoSEQ multiplex PCR; TCRdb stores just in-frame clones and leaves some out. The profile covers about 2 million clones, with 95% appearing a single time and about 0.13% taken by the ten largest. Sequencing was carried out using naive CD4+ T cells sorted from blood. The receptor source for this set is a man between 18 and 35 years old in good health. Each CDR3 is given with its conserved first and last residue. D genes are given only for firm matches. Size values are once, few and many counts, or a class for expanded clones, and some rows have none.

d_call j_call clone_size cdr3_length v_call cdr3_nt cdr3_aa
TRBD1 TRBJ2-1 NA 16 TRBV15 TGTGCCACCAGCTTCCGCGGACAGGGGGGATCCGATGAGCAGTTCTTC CATSFRGQGGSDEQFF
NA TRBJ1-4 NA 15 TRBV7-9 TGTGCCAGCAAGGACTGGCAGGGGAAAGGGGGAAAACTGTTTTTT CASKDWQGKGGKLFF
NA TRBJ1-6 NA 16 TRBV7-2 TGTGCCAGCAGCTTAGGTGAAGGGAAGACTAATTCACCCCTCCACTTT CASSLGEGKTNSPLHF
TRBD1 TRBJ2-3 NA 15 TRBV27 TGTGCCAGCAGCGCAGGGGGACAGTTCACAGATACGCAGTATTTT CASSAGGQFTDTQYF
TRBD1 TRBJ2-1 NA 16 TRBV28 TGTGCCAGCAGTCCGACCCACCAGGGGGCGAGGAATGAGCAGTTCTTC CASSPTHQGARNEQFF
NA TRBJ1-1 NA 13 TRBV7-2 TGTGCCAGCAGCTTCGGGGGTGGGACTGAAGCTTTCTTT CASSFGGGTEAFF
NA TRBJ1-1 NA 14 TRBV30 TGTGCCTGGAGCGGGAGGTCAGTGAACACTGAAGCTTTCTTT CAWSGRSVNTEAFF
TRBD2 TRBJ2-3 NA 15 TRBV7-2 TGTGCCAGCAGCTTAGGGGGACTAAAGGGAGATACGCAGTATTTT CASSLGGLKGDTQYF
TRBD2 TRBJ2-2 NA 15 TRBV10-3 TGTGCCATCAGCGAAGCGGGGCAGAACACCGGGGAGCTGTTTTTT CAISEAGQNTGELFF
NA TRBJ1-2 NA 14 TRBV21-1 TGTGCCAGCAGCAAGGCCGCCACCAAATATGGCTACACCTTC CASSKAATKYGYTF
NA TRBJ2-2 NA 14 TRBV6-4 TGTGCCAGCAGTGGACAGGAGGGTACCGGGGAGCTGTTTTTT CASSGQEGTGELFF
NA TRBJ1-1 NA 13 TRBV19 TGTGCCAGTAGTAACCATTTGAACACTGAAGCTTTCTTT CASSNHLNTEAFF
NA TRBJ2-5 once 13 TRBV18 TGTGCCAGCTCTAATTTCGGCCAAGAGACCCAGTACTTC CASSNFGQETQYF
NA TRBJ1-3 NA 15 TRBV28 TGTGCCAGCAGTACAGAGAAATTCTCTGGAAACACCATATATTTT CASSTEKFSGNTIYF
NA TRBJ2-2 NA 14 TRBV7-9 TGTGCCAGCAGCTTAGTACAGGTCGGCGGGGAGCTGTTTTTT CASSLVQVGGELFF
NA TRBJ1-1 NA 11 TRBV29-1 TGCAGCAGCGTGGCAGGAGGGAGGGCTTTCTTT CSSVAGGRAFF
NA TRBJ1-1 NA 15 TRBV5-1 TGCGCCAGCAGCTTGGTCGGGGATTCCAGCACTGAAGCTTTCTTT CASSLVGDSSTEAFF
NA TRBJ1-2 NA 13 TRBV25-1 TGTGCCAGCAGTGACAGGGACGTCTATGGCTACACCTTC CASSDRDVYGYTF
TRBD2 TRBJ2-5 NA 14 TRBV5-4 TGTGCCAGCAGCTGGAGCGGGAGGGTAGAGACCCAGTACTTC CASSWSGRVETQYF
NA TRBJ2-2 NA 14 TRBV7-2 TGTGCCAGCAGCTTAGGAGAGAACACCGGGGAGCTGTTTTTT CASSLGENTGELFF
NA TRBJ1-5 many 14 TRBV9 TGTGCCAGCAGCGCCCAGGGTTACTATCAGCCCCAGCATTTT CASSAQGYYQPQHF
TRBD1 TRBJ1-2 NA 14 TRBV6-6 TGTGCCAGCAGTTACTCACAGGGGAACTATGGCTACACCTTC CASSYSQGNYGYTF
TRBD2 TRBJ2-7 NA 16 TRBV18 TGTGCCAGCTCACCAAGTTCGCGGGAGGGCCGGGGCGAGCAGTACTTC CASSPSSREGRGEQYF
TRBD2 TRBJ2-3 NA 16 TRBV7-2 TGTGCCAGCAGTAGACTAGCGGGGTTTAGCACAGATACGCAGTATTTT CASSRLAGFSTDTQYF
NA TRBJ2-5 NA 15 TRBV11-2 TGTGCCAGCAGCATATCGGGGAGCCTCCAAGAGACCCAGTACTTC CASSISGSLQETQYF
TRBD2 TRBJ2-7 once 16 TRBV19 TGTGCCAGTAGTATGGCTAGCGGGAGCAGTTTAGGGGAGCAGTACTTC CASSMASGSSLGEQYF
TRBD1 TRBJ2-5 once 14 TRBV2 TGTGCCAGCAGTCTGAATCCCAGGGGGGAGACCCAGTACTTC CASSLNPRGETQYF
NA TRBJ2-3 NA 15 TRBV5-4 TGTGCCAGCAGCTCGGGGGAGACGGGCACAGATACGCAGTATTTT CASSSGETGTDTQYF
NA TRBJ1-2 NA 15 TRBV4-2 TGTGCCAGCAGACCTTCTTTAGGCATTAACTATGGCTACACCTTC CASRPSLGINYGYTF
NA TRBJ1-1 NA 14 TRBV2 TGTGCCAGCAGTGAATTCGCAGGGAACACTGAAGCTTTCTTT CASSEFAGNTEAFF
TRBD1 TRBJ1-4 NA 15 TRBV10-3 TGTGCCATCAGACAACAGGGGGCTCCTAATGAAAAACTGTTTTTT CAIRQQGAPNEKLFF
NA TRBJ2-5 NA 13 TRBV5-4 TGTGCCAGCAGAAATGGGTACCAAGAGACCCAGTACTTC CASRNGYQETQYF
NA TRBJ1-6 NA 17 TRBV5-6 TGTGCCAGCAGCTTGGGCACGGGGAGCTCCTATAATTCACCCCTCCACTTT CASSLGTGSSYNSPLHF
NA TRBJ2-3 NA 12 TRBV30 TGTGCCGCTTCGGGCTTGGCAGATACGCAGTATTTT CAASGLADTQYF
NA TRBJ2-3 NA 15 TRBV6-5 TGTGCCAGCAGTTACTCGAAGGGGTTCACAGATACGCAGTATTTT CASSYSKGFTDTQYF
TRBD1 TRBJ2-1 NA 15 TRBV4-1 TGCGCCAGCAGCCAAGAAAGACAGGGGTGGGATGAGCAGTTCTTC CASSQERQGWDEQFF
NA TRBJ2-7 NA 15 TRBV28 TGTGCCAGCAGTTTCTCGCGGGCGGTTAACTACGAGCAGTACTTC CASSFSRAVNYEQYF
TRBD1 TRBJ2-7 once 13 TRBV7-2 TGTGCCAGCAGCTCACAACACAGGGGGGAGCAGTACTTC CASSSQHRGEQYF
NA TRBJ1-1 NA 15 TRBV29-1 TGCAGCGTTGGCCCCCTCGGAGGGCTGAACACTGAAGCTTTCTTT CSVGPLGGLNTEAFF
NA TRBJ1-1 NA 17 TRBV30 TGTGCCTGGAGTTTTGACAGGACTCCGGGGACGAACACTGAAGCTTTCTTT CAWSFDRTPGTNTEAFF
TRBD2 TRBJ2-7 NA 15 TRBV28 TGTGCCAGCACTCCGGGACTAGCGTCTCCCTACGAGCAGTACTTC CASTPGLASPYEQYF